The clone carrying this T cell receptor beta chain was seen ten or more times. The antigen is undetermined. The data derive from a study of metastatic and nonmetastatic thyroid tumors. Study-level information: For malignant and benign thyroid patients, tumor or nodule tissue and blood were the sources whose repertoires were compared. General study points: Reports indicated that malignant thyroid tumors showed significantly higher TCR beta diversity than benign nodules did, in blood and tumor.

V gave up 7 bases and J gave up 7 bases; unmatched junction bases: 10. The CDR3 is made up of 16 amino acids. The V gene's germline CDR1 is MDHEN and CDR2 SYDVKM. Original data processing: Between-group CDR3 differences, defined by clinicopathological status, yielded a distant-metastasis classifier for papillary thyroid cancer. TCRdb reprocessed the PCR reads using MiXCR. The V and J calls were not made by the authors but by TCRdb's processing. In the table there are about 92,000 clones, 14% to 15% of which are singletons. Patients underwent thyroid surgery, and none had received any treatment before it.

The sequencing sample was made of blood. V usage is TRBV28 and J usage is TRBJ2-2, with 12 positions matching TRBD1. The clonotype originates from a female donor with papillary thyroid cancer or a benign thyroid nodule (not recorded which). Some clones in this sample may be carry-over from other donors' samples. This chain's CDR3 is CASNAPGQGAIGELFF. In DNA form, the CDR3 reads TGTGCCAGCAACGCTCCGGGACAGGGGGCAATCGGGGAGCTGTTTTTT.